This T cell receptor beta chain was found in a study of CD8 T cells in ankylosing spondylitis. TCRdb used MiXCR to reprocess the 5' RACE reads, holding one entry per CDR3 protein. Of under 300,000 distinct CDR3 sequences listed, about 10% are singletons. Germline V CDR1 and CDR2: KGHSH, LQKENI. The CDR3 consists of 14 residues. V lost 4 bases and J 0 bases, leaving 8 bases between the germline ends. The V call is TRBV18, the J call TRBJ2-3; D gene uncertain. Source material: blood, either unsorted or a sorted T cell fraction (not recorded which). The clonotype comes from a male donor with ankylosing spondylitis or in good health (not recorded which). CDR3 DNA: TGTGCCAGCTCACTGACGACTAGCACAGATACGCAGTATTTT. Translating gives CASSLTTSTDTQYF.